The 16 T cell receptor beta chains presented below share a single source sample, sequenced in a study of cytomegalovirus exposure and HLA in healthy donors (dated by TCRdb to the late 2010s). Libraries came from the immunoSEQ multiplex PCR assay. For the multiplex PCR, a mixture combining 60 forward primers for TCR Vbeta segments and 13 reverse primers for TCR Jbeta segments was used. Here the immuneACCESS table is served through TCRdb, limited to in-frame sequences with V and J called. Missing clones are a known gap in these copies; in checked studies unresolved V genes cover under half, and the rest lacks a known reason. The sample table holds about 190,000 clones, of which less than 85% were seen once. The ten largest make up approximately 4.6% of the sample. The specimen was PBMCs. The source of these receptors is a man aged 30 to 45 in good health and CMV-seropositive.

The chain is built from TRBV6-6 and TRBJ2-2; 8 bases match TRBD1. J lost 6 bases, V lost 2 bases, and 5 bases had no gene match. CDR3 size: 15 residues. CDR1 and CDR2 (germline): MNHNY, SVGAGI (reference sequence). CDR3 in DNA: TGTGCCAGCAGTTACGTGGACAGGGCCGCCGGGGAGCTGTTTTTT. Translation gives CASSYVDRAAGELFF.

This clone was seen only once. Relative to the germline gene, one junction end is altered; a read error may explain this. DNA of the CDR3: TGTGGCAGTAGGGGGGACAGGTCTCATTCACCCCTCCACTTT. As protein: CGSRGDRSHSPLHF. The chain is built from TRBV19 and TRBJ1-6; TRBD1 aligns across 8 bases. Germline lookup yields CDR1 LNHDA and CDR2 SQIVND (reference sequence). The CDR3 covers 14 residues.

Only one count was recorded for this clone. V is TRBV4-1 and J is TRBJ1-2; D not resolved. Trimming stripped 0 bases from V and 3 bases from J, with 17 bases between. Germline loops: CDR1 MGHRA, CDR2 YSYEKL. The CDR3 runs to 17 residues. The CDR3 is CASSQDSREWGDYGYTF. Here the CDR3 DNA reads TGCGCCAGCAGCCAAGATTCCCGGGAGTGGGGAGACTATGGCTACACCTTC.

CDR3 sequence: CSVSHSGGGNEQFF. The DNA for the CDR3 is TGCAGCGTTTCTCATAGCGGGGGGGGCAATGAGCAGTTCTTC. J is TRBJ2-1 and V is TRBV29-1; TRBD2 aligns across 11 bases. Germline lookup yields CDR1 SQVTM and CDR2 ANQGSEA. The CDR3 loop spans 14 amino acids. V lost 5 bases to trimming and J lost 6 bases; unmatched junction nucleotides: 6.

This clone was picked up one time. The rearrangement uses TRBV10-3 and TRBJ1-1, with 11 bases fitting TRBD1. The V gene end was trimmed by 6 bases and the J gene end by 6 bases; junction bases not matched to a gene: 3. This CDR3 is 13 amino acids long. Germline CDR1 reads ENHRY; CDR2 reads SYGVKD. The CDR3 nucleotides are TGTGCCATCAGGGGACAGGGGGATCCTGAAGCTTTCTTT. This codes for CAIRGQGDPEAFF.

CDR3 nucleotide sequence: TGTGCCAGCAGCTTAGCTCATCGGTATGAGCAGTTCTTC. This gives the protein CASSLAHRYEQFF. The rearrangement joins TRBV7-8 to TRBJ2-1, with no clear D. In germline, CDR1 is SGHVS, CDR2 FQNEAQ. This CDR3 is 13 amino acids long. With 0 bases removed from V and 8 bases from J, the gap between germline ends came to 8 bases.

This clone was seen a single time. This rearrangement joins TRBV29-1 to TRBJ1-2, with 11 bases lining up with TRBD1. Trimming removed 6 bases from V and 4 bases from J; junction bases left unmatched: 16. The CDR3 contains 17 residues. Germline V lookup: CDR1 SQVTM, CDR2 ANQGSEA. The CDR3 region is CSVPPGQGASGAYGYTF. The CDR3 DNA reads TGCAGCGTGCCTCCTGGACAGGGGGCGAGCGGTGCCTATGGCTACACCTTC.

This clone was recorded at least ten times. This chain uses TRBV5-1 with TRBJ2-1; D call uncertain. V gave up 0 bases and J gave up 6 bases, with 4 bases separating them. Germline V lookup: CDR1 SGHRS, CDR2 YFSETQ. The CDR3 extends over 12 amino acids. The CDR3 reads CASSLALNEQFF. The DNA for the CDR3 is TGCGCCAGCAGCTTGGCTCTCAATGAGCAGTTCTTC.

V usage is TRBV7-9 and J usage is TRBJ2-7, with D tentatively TRBD2 (7 bases). The germline V gene has CDR1 SEHNR and CDR2 FQNEAQ (reference sequence). The ends were cut back, 5 bases at V and 2 bases at J, with 13 bases in the middle. This CDR3 spans 14 amino acids. CDR3 protein: CASSGEGGTYEQYF. As DNA, the CDR3 is TGTGCCAGCAGCGGAGAGGGGGGGACCTACGAGCAGTACTTC. Drawing the rest from reference TRBV7-9 and TRBJ2-7, the complete variable domain is DTGVSQNPRHKITKRGQNVTFRCDPISEHNRLYWYRQTLGQGPEFLTYFQNEAQLEKSRLLSDRFSAERPKGSFSTLEIQRTEQGDSAMYLCASSGEGGTYEQYFGPGTRLTVT.

The chain is built from TRBV7-2 and TRBJ1-3; D unclear. V was cut by 5 bases and J by 0 bases, with 11 bases left in between. CDR3 length: 15 amino acids. From germline, CDR1 is SGHTA and CDR2 FQGNSA. In nucleotides, the CDR3 is TGTGCCAGCAGCCCGCGACACTCCTCTGGAAACACCATATATTTT. Translated: CASSPRHSSGNTIYF.

The rearrangement links TRBV30 to TRBJ2-3; D is unresolved. Germline CDR1 reads GTSNPN; CDR2 reads SVGIG (reference sequence). This CDR3 region has 12 residues. The V end lost 4 bases, the J end lost 4 bases, and 9 bases lay between the germline ends. In nucleotides, the CDR3 is TGTGCCTGGAAGACTTCGGCAGATACGCAGTATTTT. Its translation is CAWKTSADTQYF.

The genes are TRBV25-1 and TRBJ1-6; D call uncertain. The germline V gene has CDR1 MGHDK and CDR2 SYGVNS. Trimming removed 5 bases at V and 14 bases at J, with 10 bases between. The CDR3 loop spans 11 amino acids. The CDR3 coding sequence is TGTGCCAGCAGTAGAGACGGGGCCCTCCACTTT. This sequence encodes CASSRDGALHF.

The gene calls are TRBV29-1 and TRBJ2-3; the D gene is possibly TRBD2 (6 bases). The germline V and J ends were trimmed by 2 bases and 9 bases, with 15 bases remaining between them. CDR1 and CDR2 (germline): SQVTM, ANQGSEA. This CDR3 has 13 residues. The CDR3 protein is CSVEPRLEGTQYF. CDR3 bases: TGCAGCGTTGAACCACGACTAGAAGGAACGCAGTATTTT.

This rearrangement joins TRBV5-1 to TRBJ2-3; 7 bases map to TRBD1. Germline V CDR1 and CDR2: SGHRS, YFSETQ. The CDR3 covers 13 residues. The ends lost 7 bases at V and 9 bases at J; junction bases unmatched: 11. CDR3 in DNA: TGCGCCAGCCGACAAAGACAGGGCCCCACGCAGTATTTT. It translates to CASRQRQGPTQYF.

This clone was seen more than once but under ten times. The rearrangement uses TRBV5-1 and TRBJ2-7; 13 bases fit TRBD2. This CDR3 has 17 residues. The ends lost 0 bases at V and 3 bases at J; junction bases unmatched: 6. Germline lookup yields CDR1 SGHRS and CDR2 YFSETQ. The CDR3: CASSLERLAGGYYEQYF. For the CDR3, the DNA is TGCGCCAGCAGCTTGGAAAGACTAGCGGGAGGCTACTACGAGCAGTACTTC.

The gene calls are TRBV7-2 and TRBJ1-1; TRBD1 might be the D (6 bases). Deletions cut 5 bases from V and 8 bases from J, with 12 bases between. The germline CDR1 and CDR2 sequences are SGHTA and FQGNSA. The CDR3 has 12 residues. The CDR3 loop reads CASSEQGNEAFF. CDR3 DNA: TGTGCCAGCAGCGAGCAGGGGAACGAAGCTTTCTTT.